This T cell receptor (beta chain) was sequenced in a study of CD8 T cells in Susac syndrome. Sequencing of TCR beta was carried out in blood CD8+ and CD4+ T cells. This clonotype was counted a single time. Random-hexamer reverse transcription was applied to roughly 0.5 to 1 ug RNA. In TCRdb, the immunoSEQ multiplex PCR reads were re-called with MiXCR into one record per CDR3 protein. The sample has roughly 150,000 distinct CDR3 sequences, around 94% seen once. V lost 5 bases and J lost 4, with 20 bases in between. The germline CDR1 and CDR2 sequences are LGHNT and FRNRAP. The CDR3 sequence is 16 residues long.

This TCR derives from a human donor with multiple sclerosis. Material for sequencing was CD4+ T cells from PBMCs. The chain recombines TRBV12-5 with TRBJ1-1; perhaps TRBD1 as D (5 bases). CDR3 DNA sequence: TGTGCTAGTGGTCGCGGGGGTGAGACCCAGGGCACTGAAGCTTTCTTT. Translating it yields CASGRGGETQGTEAFF.